This T cell receptor beta chain was sequenced in a study of shared clonotypes between healthy human individuals. V lost 6 bases to trimming and J lost 1 base, with 15 bases between them. The CDR3 is made up of 15 amino acids. Germline V gene lookup returns CDR1 MNHNY and CDR2 SVGAGI (reference sequence). Profiled with immunoSEQ multiplex PCR; TCRdb holds only in-frame clones, not every one. The data show about 1.9 million clones, about 93% seen once. In the naive CD8 group, cells lacked CD45RO and were positively selected for CCR7, so terminally differentiated effector memory CD45RA+ cells were left out.

The rearrangement uses TRBV6-6 and TRBJ1-1; D might be TRBD1 (5 bases). The sequenced sample was naive CD8+ T cells from PBMCs. The sequence was obtained from a man between 18 and 29 years old in good health. Some clones in this sample may be carry-over from other donors' samples. The CDR3 DNA reads as TGTGCCAGCAGCCGAAAGGGGACGGCGAACACTGAAGCTTTCTTT. Translation gives CASSRKGTANTEAFF.